This T cell receptor beta chain appears in the sequencing data of a study of T cell repertoires in cytomegalovirus infection. Study context: Indications of both CMV infection and matching HLA type were provided by public TCR beta signatures. Study findings and constraints: Across the ex vivo response, the dominant clonotypes were HLA-C-restricted CMV-specific TCR beta clonotypes. People with CMV and the relevant HLA were identified by cumulative public TCR beta family frequency.

TCRdb independently ran MiXCR on the reads; one entry per CDR3 protein. The repertoire has roughly 640,000 distinct CDR3 sequences, 24% of them found once; the top ten carry roughly 8%. Comment on this clonotype: Its specificity is not known.

Sequenced material: CD8+ T cells from PBMCs. The receptor's source is a human donor in good health (CMV status not recorded). Some clones in this sample may be carry-over from other donors' samples.

The CDR3 reads CSATGYIGEAFF. The CDR3 DNA sequence: TGCAGTGCTACTGGGTATATCGGTGAAGCTTTCTTT. The chain couples TRBV20-1 to TRBJ1-1; no definite D call. The germline V gene encodes CDR1 DFQATT and CDR2 SNEGSKA (reference sequence). CDR3 size: 12 residues. Trimming cost V 4 bases and J 7 bases, with 13 bases left between them.